This TCR beta chain is drawn from a study of T cells in Graves' hyperthyroidism and ophthalmopathy. Whole-study results and caveats: Stable hyperthyroidism and ophthalmopathy were separated using 13 V-J signatures.

Diagnoses were established using clinical symptoms, serum thyroxine and TRAb, thyroid ultrasound and orbital computed tomography. As for this clonotype: The antigen remains undetermined. This could be a read error, since a much larger clone is one nucleotide away.

Trimming cost V 4 bases and J 0 bases; bases outside gene matches: 10. The CDR3 loop spans 17 amino acids. Germline V lookup: CDR1 MNHEY, CDR2 SVGAGI. Amplification of TCR beta CDR3 regions used RNA as the template. RT-PCR in the first round (using the HTBI primer set) targeted the TCR CDR3. TCRdb reanalysed the multiplex PCR reads using MiXCR and keeps one entry per CDR3 protein. Of over 450,000 distinct CDR3 sequences listed, over 15% are singletons. Sequencing was done on a sample of blood. The chain combines TRBV6-5 with TRBJ1-1; TRBD1 matches 8 bases. The clonotype originates from a woman between 18 and 30 years old with Graves' ophthalmopathy. In nucleotides, the CDR3 is TGTGCCAGCAGTTCCTGGACAGGGCCCCGAATGAACACTGAAGCTTTCTTT. Protein sequence: CASSSWTGPRMNTEAFF.